This T cell receptor (beta chain) was captured by sequencing in a study of human T cells and chemical hapten exposure. Study-wide results and caveats: Counts of TCRs expanded at PT1 correlated positively with patch test score.

V dropped 7 bases and J dropped 3 bases, with 12 bases sitting between them. The CDR3 is 13 amino acids. Germline V gene lookup returns CDR1 LNHDA and CDR2 SQIVND (reference sequence). In regard to this clonotype: The antigen remains unidentified.

The time point is: patch test 1, 2 weeks after DPC sensitization. The treatment here: therapeutic diphenylcyclopropenone sensitization with weekly scalp DPC. TCRdb passed the RACE reads through MiXCR, listing each CDR3 protein once. The sample records 80,000 to 100,000 distinct CDR3 sequences, 12% being singletons. This receptor was taken from a woman between 40 and 50 years old with alopecia areata. Some clones in this sample may be carry-over from other donors' samples. Sequences were derived from whole blood, sampled in connection with sensitization to the hapten diphenylcyclopropenone (DPC). The chain recombines TRBV19 with TRBJ1-2; D remains unclear. The CDR3 reads CASTPTHYYGYTF. The CDR3 nucleotides are TGTGCCAGTACCCCGACACATTACTATGGCTACACCTTC.